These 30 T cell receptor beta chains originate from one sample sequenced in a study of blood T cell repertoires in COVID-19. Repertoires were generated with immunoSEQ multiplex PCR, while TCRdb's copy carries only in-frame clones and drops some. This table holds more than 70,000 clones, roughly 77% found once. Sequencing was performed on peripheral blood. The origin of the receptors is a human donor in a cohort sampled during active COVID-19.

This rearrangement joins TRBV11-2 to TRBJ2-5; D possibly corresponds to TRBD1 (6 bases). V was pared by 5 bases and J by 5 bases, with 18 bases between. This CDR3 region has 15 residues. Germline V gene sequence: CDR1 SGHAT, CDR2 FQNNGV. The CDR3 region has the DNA TGTGCCAGCAGCCCCAGTTCTGGGGGCGGGGAGACCCAGTACTTC. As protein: CASSPSSGGGETQYF.

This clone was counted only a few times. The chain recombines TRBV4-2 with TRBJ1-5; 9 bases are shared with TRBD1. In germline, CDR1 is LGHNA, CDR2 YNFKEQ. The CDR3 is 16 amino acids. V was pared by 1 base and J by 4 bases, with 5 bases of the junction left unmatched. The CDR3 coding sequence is TGTGCCAGCAGCCAAGGGGGGGGACAGGGTAATCAGCCCCAGCATTTT. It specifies CASSQGGGQGNQPQHF.

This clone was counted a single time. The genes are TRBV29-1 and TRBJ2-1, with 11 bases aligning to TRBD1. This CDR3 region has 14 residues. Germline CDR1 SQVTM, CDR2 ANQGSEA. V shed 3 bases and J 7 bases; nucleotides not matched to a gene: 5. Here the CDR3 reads CSVEVGQGVNEQFF. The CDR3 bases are TGCAGCGTTGAGGTGGGACAGGGGGTAAATGAGCAGTTCTTC.

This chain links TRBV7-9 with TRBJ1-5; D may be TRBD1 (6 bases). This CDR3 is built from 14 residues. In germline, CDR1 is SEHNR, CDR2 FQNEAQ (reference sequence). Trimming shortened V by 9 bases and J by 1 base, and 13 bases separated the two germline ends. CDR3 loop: CASSQGGSNQPQHF. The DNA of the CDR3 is TGTGCCAGTTCACAGGGCGGGAGCAATCAGCCCCAGCATTTT.

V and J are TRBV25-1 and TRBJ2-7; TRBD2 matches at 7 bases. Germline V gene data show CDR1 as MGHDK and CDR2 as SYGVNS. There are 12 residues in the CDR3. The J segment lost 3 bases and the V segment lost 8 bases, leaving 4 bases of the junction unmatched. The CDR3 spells CASGLVGYEQYF. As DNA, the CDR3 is TGTGCCAGCGGACTAGTCGGCTACGAGCAGTACTTC.

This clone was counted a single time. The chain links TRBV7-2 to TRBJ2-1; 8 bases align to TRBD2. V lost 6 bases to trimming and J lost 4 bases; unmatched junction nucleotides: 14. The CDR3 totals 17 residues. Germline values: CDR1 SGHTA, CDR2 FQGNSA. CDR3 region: CASSSIGLAPFYNEQFF. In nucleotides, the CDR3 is TGTGCCAGCAGTTCCATCGGACTAGCTCCTTTTTACAATGAGCAGTTCTTC.

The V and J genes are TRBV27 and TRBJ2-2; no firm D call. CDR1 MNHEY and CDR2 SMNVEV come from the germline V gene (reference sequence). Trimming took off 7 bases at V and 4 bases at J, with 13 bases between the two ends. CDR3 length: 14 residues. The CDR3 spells CASNAWAGTGELFF. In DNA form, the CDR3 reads TGTGCCAGCAACGCCTGGGCCGGCACCGGGGAGCTGTTTTTT.

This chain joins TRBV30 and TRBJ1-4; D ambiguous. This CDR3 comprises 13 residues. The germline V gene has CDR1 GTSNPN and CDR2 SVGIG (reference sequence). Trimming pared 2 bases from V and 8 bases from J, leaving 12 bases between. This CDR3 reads CAWSWSLGEKLFF. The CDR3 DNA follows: TGTGCCTGGAGTTGGAGTCTTGGGGAAAAACTGTTTTTT.

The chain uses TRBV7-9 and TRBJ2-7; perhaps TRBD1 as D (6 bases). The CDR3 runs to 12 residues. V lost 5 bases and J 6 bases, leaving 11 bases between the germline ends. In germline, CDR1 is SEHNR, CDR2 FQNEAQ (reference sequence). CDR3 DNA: TGTGCCAGCAGCCCCCCGGACAGCGAGCAGTACTTC. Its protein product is CASSPPDSEQYF.

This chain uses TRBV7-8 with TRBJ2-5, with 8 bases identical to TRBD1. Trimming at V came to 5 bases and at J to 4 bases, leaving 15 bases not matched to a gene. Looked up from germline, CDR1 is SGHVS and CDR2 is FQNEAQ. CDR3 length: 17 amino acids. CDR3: CASSRDTGGTPPETQYF. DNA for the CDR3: TGTGCCAGCAGCCGAGACACAGGGGGGACTCCGCCAGAGACCCAGTACTTC.

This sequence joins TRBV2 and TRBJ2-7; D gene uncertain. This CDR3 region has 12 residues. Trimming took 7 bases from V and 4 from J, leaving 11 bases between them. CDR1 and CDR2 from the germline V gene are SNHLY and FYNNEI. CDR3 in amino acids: CASINRKYEQYF. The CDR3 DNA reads TGTGCCAGCATCAACAGAAAATACGAGCAGTACTTC.

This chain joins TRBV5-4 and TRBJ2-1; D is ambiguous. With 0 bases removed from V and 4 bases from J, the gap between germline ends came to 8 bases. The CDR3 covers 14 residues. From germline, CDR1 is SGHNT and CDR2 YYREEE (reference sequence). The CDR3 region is CASSLGLTYNEQFF. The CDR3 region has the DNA TGTGCCAGCAGCTTGGGGCTGACTTACAATGAGCAGTTCTTC. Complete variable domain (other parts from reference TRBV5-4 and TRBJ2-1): ETGVTQSPTHLIKTRGQQVTLRCSSQSGHNTVSWYQQALGQGPQFIFQYYREEENGRGNFPPRFSGLQFPNYSSELNVNALELDDSALYLCASSLGLTYNEQFFGPGTRLTVL.

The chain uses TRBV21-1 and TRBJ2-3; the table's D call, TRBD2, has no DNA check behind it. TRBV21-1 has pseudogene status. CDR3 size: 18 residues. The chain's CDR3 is CASSKDKRGTSGTDTQYF. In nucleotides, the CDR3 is TGTGCCAGCAGCAAAGACAAGCGCGGGACTAGCGGCACAGATACGCAGTATTTT.

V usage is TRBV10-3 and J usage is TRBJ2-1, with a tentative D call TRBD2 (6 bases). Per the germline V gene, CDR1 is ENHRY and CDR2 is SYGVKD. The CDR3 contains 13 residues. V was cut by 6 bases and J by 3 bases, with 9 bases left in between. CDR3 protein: CAIRLALYNEQFF. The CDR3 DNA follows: TGTGCCATCAGGCTAGCGCTCTACAATGAGCAGTTCTTC.

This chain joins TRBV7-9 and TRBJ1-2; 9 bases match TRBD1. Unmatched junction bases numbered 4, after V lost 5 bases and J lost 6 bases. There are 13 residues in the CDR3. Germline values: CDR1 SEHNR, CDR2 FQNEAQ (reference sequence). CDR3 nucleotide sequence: TGTGCCAGCAGCCTTGGACAGGGGCATGGCTACACCTTC. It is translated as CASSLGQGHGYTF. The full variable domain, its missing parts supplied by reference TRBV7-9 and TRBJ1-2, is DTGVSQNPRHKITKRGQNVTFRCDPISEHNRLYWYRQTLGQGPEFLTYFQNEAQLEKSRLLSDRFSAERPKGSFSTLEIQRTEQGDSAMYLCASSLGQGHGYTFGSGTRLTVV.

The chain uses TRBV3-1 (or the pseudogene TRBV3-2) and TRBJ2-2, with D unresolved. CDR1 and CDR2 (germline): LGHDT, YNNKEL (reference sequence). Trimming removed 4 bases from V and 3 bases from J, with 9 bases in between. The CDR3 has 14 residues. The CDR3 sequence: CASSPLSDTGELFF. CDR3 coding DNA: TGTGCCAGCAGCCCCCTTTCGGACACCGGGGAGCTGTTTTTT.

CDR3 region: CATKTSGDTGELFF. The CDR3 nucleotides are TGTGCCACTAAGACTAGCGGCGATACCGGGGAGCTGTTTTTT. The chain recombines TRBV6-5 with TRBJ2-2, with 9 positions matching TRBD2. The CDR3 totals 14 residues. CDR1 MNHEY and CDR2 SVGAGI come from the germline V gene. Trimming took 10 bases from V and 5 from J; bases not matched to a gene: 8.

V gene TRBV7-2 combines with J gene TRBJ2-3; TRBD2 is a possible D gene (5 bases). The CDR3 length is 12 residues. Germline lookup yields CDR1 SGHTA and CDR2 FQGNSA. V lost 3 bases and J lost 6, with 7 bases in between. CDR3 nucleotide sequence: TGTGCCAGCAGCTTGAGGGCGGATACGCAGTATTTT. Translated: CASSLRADTQYF.

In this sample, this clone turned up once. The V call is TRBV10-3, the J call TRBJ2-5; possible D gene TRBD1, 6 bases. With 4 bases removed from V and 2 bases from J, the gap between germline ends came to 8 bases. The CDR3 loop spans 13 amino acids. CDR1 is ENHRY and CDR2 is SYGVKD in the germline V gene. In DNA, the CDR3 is TGTGCCATCAGTGGGACAGAGCAAGAGACCCAGTACTTC. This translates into CAISGTEQETQYF.

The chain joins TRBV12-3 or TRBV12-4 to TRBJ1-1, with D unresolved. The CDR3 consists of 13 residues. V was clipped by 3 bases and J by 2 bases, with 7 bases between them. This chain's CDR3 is CASSFDRNTEAFF. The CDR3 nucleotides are TGTGCCAGCAGTTTCGATAGAAACACTGAAGCTTTCTTT.

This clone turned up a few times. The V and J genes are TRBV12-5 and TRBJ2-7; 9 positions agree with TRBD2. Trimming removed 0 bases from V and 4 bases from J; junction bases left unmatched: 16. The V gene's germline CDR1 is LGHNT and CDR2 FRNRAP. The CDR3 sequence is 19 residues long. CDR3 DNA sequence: TGTGCTAGTGGTTTGGTCCCATTACCCTTAGCGGGAGCTTCTTACGAGCAGTACTTC. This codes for CASGLVPLPLAGASYEQYF.

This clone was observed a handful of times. The CDR3 nucleotides are TGTGCCACAACAAGGGGGCGACAGTCCACAGATACGCAGTATTTT. As protein: CATTRGRQSTDTQYF. This rearrangement joins TRBV10-3 to TRBJ2-3, with TRBD1 matching over 7 bases. Trimming took 10 bases from V and 2 from J; bases not matched to a gene: 12. There are 15 residues in the CDR3. Germline V lookup: CDR1 ENHRY, CDR2 SYGVKD.

The CDR3: CASSSGTEGTGELFF. CDR3 sequence (DNA): TGTGCCAGCAGCTCCGGGACAGAGGGCACCGGGGAGCTGTTTTTT. The chain links TRBV7-9 to TRBJ2-2; 7 bases are a match to TRBD1. The germline V gene encodes CDR1 SEHNR and CDR2 FQNEAQ (reference sequence). The CDR3 has 15 residues. Germline trimming cut 4 bases from V and 4 bases from J; bases unmatched to any gene: 6.

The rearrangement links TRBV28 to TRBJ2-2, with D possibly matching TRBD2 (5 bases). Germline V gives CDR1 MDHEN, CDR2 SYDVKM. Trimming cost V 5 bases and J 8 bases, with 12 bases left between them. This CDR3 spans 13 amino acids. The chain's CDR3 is CASSMRVGGELFF. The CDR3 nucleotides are TGTGCCAGCAGTATGCGGGTTGGGGGGGAGCTGTTTTTT.

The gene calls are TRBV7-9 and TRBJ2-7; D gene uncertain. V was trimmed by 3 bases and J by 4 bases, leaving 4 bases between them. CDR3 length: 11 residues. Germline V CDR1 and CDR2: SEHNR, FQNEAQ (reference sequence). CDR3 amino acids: CASSFYYEQYF. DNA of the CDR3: TGTGCCAGCAGCTTTTATTACGAGCAGTACTTC.

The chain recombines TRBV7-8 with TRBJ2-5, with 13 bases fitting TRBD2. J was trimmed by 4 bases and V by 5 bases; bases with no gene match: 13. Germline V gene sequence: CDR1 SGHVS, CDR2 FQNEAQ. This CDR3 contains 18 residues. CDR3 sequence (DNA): TGTGCCAGCAGCGGAGGGACTAGCGGGACATTGCCGGGAGAGACCCAGTACTTC. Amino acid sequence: CASSGGTSGTLPGETQYF.

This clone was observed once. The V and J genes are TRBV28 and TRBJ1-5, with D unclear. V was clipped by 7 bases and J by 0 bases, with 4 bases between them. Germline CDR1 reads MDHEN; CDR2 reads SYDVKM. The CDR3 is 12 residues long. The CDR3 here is CASTLSNQPQHF. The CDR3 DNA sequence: TGTGCCAGCACCCTTAGCAATCAGCCCCAGCATTTT. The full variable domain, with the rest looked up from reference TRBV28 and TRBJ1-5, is DVKVTQSSRYLVKRTGEKVFLECVQDMDHENMFWYRQDPGLGLRLIYFSYDVKMKEKGDIPEGYSVSREKKERFSLILESASTNQTSMYLCASTLSNQPQHFGDGTRLSIL.

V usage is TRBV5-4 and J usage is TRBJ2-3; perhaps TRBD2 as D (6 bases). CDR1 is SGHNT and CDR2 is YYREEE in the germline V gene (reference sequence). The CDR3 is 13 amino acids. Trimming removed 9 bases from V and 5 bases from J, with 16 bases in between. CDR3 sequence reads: CANSAGLGDTQYF. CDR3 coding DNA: TGTGCCAACTCGGCGGGGTTGGGAGATACGCAGTATTTT.

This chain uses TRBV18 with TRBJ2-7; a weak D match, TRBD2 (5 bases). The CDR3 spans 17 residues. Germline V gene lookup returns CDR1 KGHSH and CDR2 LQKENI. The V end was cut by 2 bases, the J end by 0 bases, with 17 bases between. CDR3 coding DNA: TGTGCCAGCTCACCAACTGGTTCGACTACTAGCTCCTACGAGCAGTACTTC. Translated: CASSPTGSTTSSYEQYF. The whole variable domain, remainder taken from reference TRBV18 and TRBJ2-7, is NAGVMQNPRHLVRRRGQEARLRCSPMKGHSHVYWYRQLPEEGLKFMVYLQKENIIDESGMPKERFSAEFPKEGPSILRIQQVVRGDSAAYFCASSPTGSTTSSYEQYFGPGTRLTVT.

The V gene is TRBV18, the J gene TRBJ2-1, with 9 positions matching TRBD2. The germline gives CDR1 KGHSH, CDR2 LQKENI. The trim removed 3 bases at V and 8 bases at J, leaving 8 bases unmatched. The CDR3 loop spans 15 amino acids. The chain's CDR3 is CASSPSGTSFDEQFF. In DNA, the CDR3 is TGTGCCAGCTCACCTTCCGGGACTAGCTTCGATGAGCAGTTCTTC. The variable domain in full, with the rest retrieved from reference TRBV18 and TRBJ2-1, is NAGVMQNPRHLVRRRGQEARLRCSPMKGHSHVYWYRQLPEEGLKFMVYLQKENIIDESGMPKERFSAEFPKEGPSILRIQQVVRGDSAAYFCASSPSGTSFDEQFFGPGTRLTVL.